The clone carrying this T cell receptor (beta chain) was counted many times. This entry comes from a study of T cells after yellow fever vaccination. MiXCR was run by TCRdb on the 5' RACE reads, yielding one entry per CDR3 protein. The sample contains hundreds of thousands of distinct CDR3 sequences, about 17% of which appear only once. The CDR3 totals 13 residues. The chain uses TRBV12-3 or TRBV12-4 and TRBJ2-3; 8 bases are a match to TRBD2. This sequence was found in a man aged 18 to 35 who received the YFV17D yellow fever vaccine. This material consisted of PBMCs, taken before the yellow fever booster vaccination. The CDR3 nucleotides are TGTGTCAACGAGCGGGGGCCAGCAGATACGCAGTATTTT. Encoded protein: CVNERGPADTQYF.